Listed below are T cell receptor beta chains from one sample, sequenced in a study of T-cell memory formation after mild COVID-19. TCRdb reprocessed the 5' RACE reads with MiXCR, giving one entry per CDR3 protein. The sample lists about 470,000 distinct CDR3 sequences, about 23% occurring once. Sequencing used PBMCs or a T cell subset sorted from them (not recorded which). Source of these receptors: an adult woman who had mild COVID-19 (a few samples of this study predate the infection). Cell type and time point are not known. The conserved cysteine and the conserved F or W are not part of the CDR3 here.

v_gene	len	CDR3aa
TRBV24-1	13	ATSYSTGGRTEAF
TRBV7-6	10	ASGEDRSEAF
TRBV20-1	14	SARWDGGRFNSPLH
TRBV7-9	11	ASSPGTTYEQF
TRBV7-9	15	ASRSTSPPLDTGELF
TRBV5-1	14	ASSLALEGGVDTQY
TRBV7-2	11	ASSPYLNTEAF
TRBV4-1	13	ASSQERQGFGEQY
TRBV2	11	ASTVLRNQPQH
TRBV10-2	15	ASLDPKPEGAWYGYT
TRBV9	13	ASSVEQGAPYEQY
TRBV24-1	13	ATNTRGQGNQPQH
TRBV6-1	13	ASSEETSGSYEQY
TRBV4-3	12	ASSRTGTGYGYT
TRBV3-1	16	ASSQAGGTRASTDTQY
TRBV7-2	12	ASRRTFMNTEAF
TRBV5-6	12	ASSPGTGQDEQF
TRBV4-1	13	ASSQGPSDPYEQY
TRBV28	13	ASSLEQANTGELF
TRBV6-1	13	ASSEANSPNYGYT
TRBV10-2	13	ASSERKITQETQY
TRBV12-3/TRBV12-4	15	ASSSPLPGGRSNEQF
TRBV30	10	AWSVGEIQAF
TRBV5-1	11	ASSGSTGETQY
TRBV12-3/TRBV12-4	11	ASSVASNQPQH
TRBV27	12	ASSPGNWNTEAF
TRBV7-9	13	ASSSPGTGDYGYT
TRBV7-9	15	ASSNDRESRSYNEQF
TRBV7-9	13	ASSSGDSHTGELF
TRBV7-9	14	ASSIRFGSRVDTQY
TRBV10-3	11	AIRPGQGTEAF
TRBV13	11	ASSPRGAYGYT
TRBV24-1	13	ATSDFGGSYNEQF
TRBV24-1	9	ATSGGQPQH
TRBV25-1	13	ASSDKQGSTYEQY
TRBV7-9	12	ASAWDRGTYEQY
TRBV24-1	15	ATSDLTSGSSYNEQF
TRBV11-3	13	ASSLGLRGDYGYT
TRBV5-1	14	ASRKTGQGNTGELF
TRBV20-1	12	SAQTGTANNEQF
TRBV5-1	13	ASSLSRASNYGYT
TRBV7-8	11	ASSFGENYEQY
TRBV5-1	12	ASSAGLGGQPQH
TRBV7-9	11	ASSRLDNTEAF
TRBV20-1	12	SARGGLARTEAF
TRBV7-9	16	ASSLLSPRSGDFDEQF